These 15 T cell receptor beta chains were sequenced from one sample in a study of cytomegalovirus exposure and HLA in healthy donors. A multiplex PCR was run with 60 Vbeta primers and 13 Jbeta primers. The table came from immunoSEQ multiplex PCR; TCRdb's copy has only in-frame clones and leaves some out. The sample consists of 100,000 to 150,000 clones, approximately 72% of them appearing once. The specimen sequenced was PBMCs. The origin of the receptors is a woman in her thirties or forties in good health and CMV-seropositive.

J is TRBJ1-1 and V is TRBV7-8; a weak D match, TRBD1 (6 bases). The CDR3 covers 14 residues. The germline gives CDR1 SGHVS, CDR2 FQNEAQ. Trimming took off 4 bases at V and 3 bases at J, with 12 bases between the two ends. The CDR3: CASSSYRDDTEAFF. The CDR3 DNA follows: TGTGCCAGCAGCTCCTACAGGGACGACACTGAAGCTTTCTTT.

This clone occurred many times. The chain links TRBV19 to TRBJ1-5; 8 nucleotides match TRBD1. Per germline, CDR1 LNHDA and CDR2 SQIVND (reference sequence). Losses at the gene ends were 1 base for V and 7 bases for J; bases not matched to a gene: 6. CDR3 size: 15 residues. The CDR3 reads CASSIGQGLGQPQHF. CDR3 in DNA: TGTGCCAGTAGTATAGGACAGGGGTTGGGGCAGCCCCAGCATTTT.

The rearrangement uses TRBV7-2 and TRBJ2-5; TRBD2 matches 7 bases. This CDR3 comprises 12 residues. Looked up from germline, CDR1 is SGHTA and CDR2 is FQGNSA. Germline trimming cut 7 bases from V and 8 bases from J; bases unmatched to any gene: 7. The CDR3 loop reads CASITSGGTQYF. For the CDR3, the DNA is TGTGCCAGCATTACCTCGGGGGGAACCCAGTACTTC.

The V and J genes are TRBV5-1 and TRBJ2-1; 8 nucleotides align to TRBD1. Trimming removed 0 bases from V and 4 bases from J; junction bases left unmatched: 3. Per the germline V gene, CDR1 is SGHRS and CDR2 is YFSETQ. The CDR3 sequence is 15 residues long. CDR3 residues: CASSLARQGYNEQFF. In nucleotides, the CDR3 is TGCGCCAGCAGCTTGGCCCGACAGGGGTACAATGAGCAGTTCTTC.

The rearrangement joins TRBV5-4 to TRBJ1-1, with 12 bases that match TRBD1. V lost 3 bases to trimming and J lost 5 bases; unmatched junction nucleotides: 11. This CDR3 contains 17 residues. CDR1 is SGHNT and CDR2 is YYREEE in the germline V gene (reference sequence). CDR3 sequence reads: CASSWGGQGASGTEAFF. The CDR3 DNA sequence: TGTGCCAGCAGCTGGGGGGGACAGGGGGCTTCGGGAACTGAAGCTTTCTTT.

V and J are TRBV13 and TRBJ2-7, with a weak D call TRBD2 (6 bases). The CDR3 length is 14 residues. V was cut by 4 bases and J by 2 bases, with 12 bases left in between. Germline CDR1 reads PRHDT; CDR2 reads FYEKMQ (reference sequence). CDR3 protein: CASSSSGETYEQYF. For the CDR3, the DNA is TGTGCCAGCAGCTCCTCGGGGGAGACCTACGAGCAGTACTTC.

The chain links TRBV29-1 to TRBJ2-7; 7 positions agree with TRBD2. V dropped 4 bases and J dropped 2; count of bases not matched to a gene: 2. CDR3 size: 12 residues. Germline loops: CDR1 SQVTM, CDR2 ANQGSEA. The CDR3 here is CSVGEGAYEQYF. The CDR3 bases are TGCAGCGTTGGGGAGGGAGCCTACGAGCAGTACTTC.

This clone was counted a few times. The rearrangement links TRBV6-5 to TRBJ2-6; possibly TRBD1 for D (6 bases). The V and J ends lost 6 bases and 1 base respectively, with 10 bases between them. Germline loops: CDR1 MNHEY, CDR2 SVGAGI. CDR3 size: 15 residues. In DNA, the CDR3 is TGTGCCAGCAGAGAACAGGGATCTGGGGCCAACGTCCTGACTTTC. Its protein is CASREQGSGANVLTF.

A few counts support this clone. The chain links TRBV5-1 to TRBJ2-1; the match to TRBD2 covers 10 bases. The CDR3 runs 13 residues. Germline CDR1 SGHRS, CDR2 YFSETQ. With V trimmed by 0 bases and J by 16 bases, 7 bases remained unmatched. Written as DNA, the CDR3 is TGCGCCAGCAGCTTGGCCACAGCGGGGGGGGTATTCTTC. The encoded protein is CASSLATAGGVFF.

This chain connects TRBV5-1 to TRBJ2-2; D is possibly TRBD1 (6 bases). V was trimmed by 3 bases and J by 2 bases, leaving 8 bases between them. CDR1 SGHRS and CDR2 YFSETQ come from the germline V gene. This CDR3 contains 14 residues. DNA for the CDR3: TGCGCCAGCAGCTGGGGACAAAACACCGGGGAGCTGTTTTTT. Translating gives CASSWGQNTGELFF.

A few counts support this clone. The chain carries TRBV10-3 and TRBJ1-2, with 8 bases matching TRBD1. Germline CDR1 ENHRY, CDR2 SYGVKD. CDR3 length: 12 residues. Unmatched junction bases numbered 7, after V lost 10 bases and J lost 6 bases. CDR3 residues: CATGQDRDGYTF. CDR3 DNA sequence: TGTGCCACGGGACAGGATAGGGATGGCTACACCTTC.

This clone was seen a few times. This chain links TRBV27 with TRBJ1-1; D unresolved. The CDR3 covers 11 residues. CDR1 and CDR2 from the germline V gene are MNHEY and SMNVEV (reference sequence). The V and J ends lost 10 bases and 8 bases respectively, with 14 bases between them. CDR3 region: CATQYSSEAFF. The CDR3 coding sequence is TGTGCCACCCAATACAGCTCCGAAGCTTTCTTT.

The chain joins TRBV6-1 to TRBJ2-7; 9 bases are a match to TRBD2. CDR1 MNHNS and CDR2 SASEGT come from the germline V gene. V was clipped by 6 bases and J by 3 bases; unmatched bases: 6. The CDR3 consists of 14 residues. The CDR3, as DNA: TGTGCCAGCAGGGCGGGGGGGCTTAACTACGAGCAGTACTTC. It is translated as CASRAGGLNYEQYF.

Worth noting for this clone: One end of the junction does not line up with germline, which may come from a read error. J is TRBJ2-7 and V is TRBV6-5, with TRBD1 as a possible D gene (6 bases). CDR1 is MNHEY and CDR2 is SVGAGI in the germline V gene. The CDR3 loop spans 13 amino acids. The CDR3 protein is CASSYDWYSEGVF. DNA of the CDR3: TGTGCCAGCAGTTACGATTGGTATTCTGAGGGGGTCTTC.

This clone has just a few counts. The rearrangement uses TRBV28 and TRBJ2-7, with a weak D call TRBD2 (6 bases). The CDR3 has 14 amino acids. Trimming removed 4 bases at V and 2 bases at J, with 12 bases between. Germline loops: CDR1 MDHEN, CDR2 SYDVKM. Here the CDR3 reads CASSSVTGAYEQYF. CDR3 sequence (DNA): TGTGCCAGCAGTTCGGTCACGGGGGCCTACGAGCAGTACTTC. Using reference TRBV28 and TRBJ2-7 for the parts outside the CDR3, the full variable domain is DVKVTQSSRYLVKRTGEKVFLECVQDMDHENMFWYRQDPGLGLRLIYFSYDVKMKEKGDIPEGYSVSREKKERFSLILESASTNQTSMYLCASSSVTGAYEQYFGPGTRLTVT.